The 9 T cell receptor beta chains below were found in one sample sequenced in a study of T cell responses to AZD1222 COVID-19 vaccine. Profiling relied on immunoSEQ multiplex PCR, and the TCRdb table lists in-frame clones only, not all of them. The profile shows roughly 69,000 clones, 80% of them singletons. Sequenced here: peripheral blood, sampled 28 days after the second AZD1222 dose. These receptors were collected from an adult who received the AZD1222 COVID-19 vaccine.

This clone appeared a single time. This chain connects TRBV7-9 to TRBJ1-5; perhaps TRBD1 as D (5 bases). This CDR3 comprises 16 residues. V was shortened by 5 bases and J by 2 bases, with 16 bases between the two germline ends. CDR1 is SEHNR, CDR2 FQNEAQ, per germline (reference sequence). The CDR3 loop is CASSPYALGGNQPQHF. The CDR3 DNA sequence: TGTGCCAGCAGCCCTTACGCTCTAGGGGGCAATCAGCCCCAGCATTTT.

This clone has just one count. The rearrangement links TRBV18 to TRBJ1-1; unclear D gene. The germline V gene encodes CDR1 KGHSH and CDR2 LQKENI. This CDR3 region has 15 residues. Trimming pared 3 bases from V and 0 bases from J, leaving 11 bases between. The CDR3 here is CASSPASAMNTEAFF. For the CDR3, the DNA is TGTGCCAGCTCACCGGCGTCCGCTATGAACACTGAAGCTTTCTTT.

V and J are TRBV5-1 and TRBJ2-7; tentatively, D is TRBD2 (5 bases). This CDR3 has 13 amino acids. V shed 6 bases and J shed 3 bases, with 13 bases lying between them. CDR1 and CDR2 (germline): SGHRS, YFSETQ. CDR3 protein: CASTSGGIYEQYF. In DNA, the CDR3 is TGCGCCAGCACCTCCGGAGGAATCTACGAGCAGTACTTC.

The rearrangement uses TRBV15 and TRBJ1-1; no firm D call. Germline V gene lookup returns CDR1 LNHNV and CDR2 YYDKDF (reference sequence). The CDR3 extends over 21 amino acids. V was clipped by 1 base and J by 0 bases, with 27 bases between them. The CDR3 spells CATSRVSYSGPRRLMNTEAFF. The CDR3 nucleotides read TGTGCCACCAGCAGAGTTTCCTATTCCGGGCCTAGGCGGCTTATGAACACTGAAGCTTTCTTT.

The chain carries TRBV9 and TRBJ1-2; tentative D call: TRBD1 (5 bases). Germline V gene sequence: CDR1 SGDLS, CDR2 YYNGEE. The CDR3 extends over 15 amino acids. The ends were cut back, 3 bases at V and 2 bases at J, with 14 bases in the middle. This CDR3 reads CASSASGWANYGYTF. The CDR3 DNA reads as TGTGCCAGCAGCGCTTCAGGGTGGGCGAACTATGGCTACACCTTC.

This sequence joins TRBV13 and TRBJ1-2; D is perhaps TRBD1 (6 bases). V lost 5 bases and J lost 9, with 16 bases in between. CDR1 PRHDT and CDR2 FYEKMQ come from the germline V gene (reference sequence). There are 13 residues in the CDR3. The CDR3 protein is CASSTGTTVSYTF. The CDR3, as DNA: TGTGCCAGCAGCACCGGGACAACAGTTAGCTACACCTTC.

The chain joins TRBV3-1 (or the pseudogene TRBV3-2) to TRBJ1-2; D uncertain. Trimming stripped 1 base from V and 0 bases from J, with 9 bases between. The CDR3 has 15 residues. From germline, CDR1 is LGHDT and CDR2 YNNKEL (reference sequence). The CDR3 DNA sequence: TGTGCCAGCAGCCAAGGTCCGGCTACTAACTATGGCTACACCTTC. This codes for CASSQGPATNYGYTF.

The V call is TRBV14, the J call TRBJ1-2; D remains unclear. The CDR3 has 12 amino acids. The ends were cut back, 8 bases at V and 8 bases at J, with 15 bases in the middle. Germline loops: CDR1 SGHDN, CDR2 FVKESK. The CDR3 nucleotides are TGTGCCAGCCGTCCTTTGACCTTCGGCTACACCTTC. It translates to CASRPLTFGYTF.

V and J are TRBV6-5 and TRBJ1-1; D ambiguous. CDR1 and CDR2 from the germline V gene are MNHEY and SVGAGI. This CDR3 has 14 amino acids. Trimming took 6 bases from V and 2 from J, leaving 13 bases between them. CDR3 DNA sequence: TGTGCCAGCAGGAGAGACCCAACAAACACTGAAGCTTTCTTT. As protein: CASRRDPTNTEAFF.